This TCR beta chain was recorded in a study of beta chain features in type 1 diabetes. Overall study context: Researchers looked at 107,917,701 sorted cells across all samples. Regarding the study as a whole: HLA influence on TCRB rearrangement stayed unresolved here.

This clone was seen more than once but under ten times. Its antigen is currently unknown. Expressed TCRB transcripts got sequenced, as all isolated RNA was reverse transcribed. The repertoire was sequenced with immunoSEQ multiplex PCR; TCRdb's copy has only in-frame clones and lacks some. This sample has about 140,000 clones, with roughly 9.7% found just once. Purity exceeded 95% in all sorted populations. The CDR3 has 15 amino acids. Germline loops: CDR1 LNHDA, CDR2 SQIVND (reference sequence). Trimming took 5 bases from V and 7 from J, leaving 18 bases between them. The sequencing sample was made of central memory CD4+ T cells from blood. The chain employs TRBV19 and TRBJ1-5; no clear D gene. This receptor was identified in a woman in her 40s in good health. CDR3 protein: CASSPQVKAPQPQHF. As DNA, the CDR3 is TGTGCCAGTAGTCCCCAGGTTAAGGCCCCCCAGCCCCAGCATTTT.